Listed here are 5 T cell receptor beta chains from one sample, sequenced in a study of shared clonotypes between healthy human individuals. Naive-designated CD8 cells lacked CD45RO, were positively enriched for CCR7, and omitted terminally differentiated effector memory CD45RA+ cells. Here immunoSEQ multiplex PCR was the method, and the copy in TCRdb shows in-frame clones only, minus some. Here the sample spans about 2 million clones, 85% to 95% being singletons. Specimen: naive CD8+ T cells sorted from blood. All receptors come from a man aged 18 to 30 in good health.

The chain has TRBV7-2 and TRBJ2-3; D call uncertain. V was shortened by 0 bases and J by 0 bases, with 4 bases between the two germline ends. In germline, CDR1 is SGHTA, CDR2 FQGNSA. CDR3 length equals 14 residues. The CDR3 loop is CASSLAFSTDTQYF. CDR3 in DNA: TGTGCCAGCAGCTTAGCGTTTAGCACAGATACGCAGTATTTT.

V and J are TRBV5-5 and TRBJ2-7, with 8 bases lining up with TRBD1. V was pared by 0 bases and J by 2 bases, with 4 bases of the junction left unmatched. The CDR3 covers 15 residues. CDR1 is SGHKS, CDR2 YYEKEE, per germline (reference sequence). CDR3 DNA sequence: TGTGCCAGCAGCTTGGCTGCGACAGGGGCCTACGAGCAGTACTTC. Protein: CASSLAATGAYEQYF.

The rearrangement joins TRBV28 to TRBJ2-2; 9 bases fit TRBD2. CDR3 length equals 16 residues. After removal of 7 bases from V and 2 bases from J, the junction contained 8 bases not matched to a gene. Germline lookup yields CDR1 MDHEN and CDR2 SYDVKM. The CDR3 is CASKTTRGGNTGELFF. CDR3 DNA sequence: TGTGCCAGCAAGACGACGCGGGGGGGCAACACCGGGGAGCTGTTTTTT.

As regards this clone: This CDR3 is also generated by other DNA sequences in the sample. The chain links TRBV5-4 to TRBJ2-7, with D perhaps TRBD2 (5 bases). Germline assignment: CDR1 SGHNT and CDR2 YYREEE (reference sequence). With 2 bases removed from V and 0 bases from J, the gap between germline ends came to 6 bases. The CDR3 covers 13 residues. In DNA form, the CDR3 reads TGTGCCAGCAGCTTCCGGGACTCCTACGAGCAGTACTTC. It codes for CASSFRDSYEQYF.

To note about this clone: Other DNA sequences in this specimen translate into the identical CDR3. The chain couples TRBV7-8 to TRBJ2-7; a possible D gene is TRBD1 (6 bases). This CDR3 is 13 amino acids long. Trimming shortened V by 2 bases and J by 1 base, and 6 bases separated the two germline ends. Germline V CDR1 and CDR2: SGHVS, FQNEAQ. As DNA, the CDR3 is TGTGCCAGCAGCTTAAGGGGGTCCTACGAGCAGTACTTC. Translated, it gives CASSLRGSYEQYF.